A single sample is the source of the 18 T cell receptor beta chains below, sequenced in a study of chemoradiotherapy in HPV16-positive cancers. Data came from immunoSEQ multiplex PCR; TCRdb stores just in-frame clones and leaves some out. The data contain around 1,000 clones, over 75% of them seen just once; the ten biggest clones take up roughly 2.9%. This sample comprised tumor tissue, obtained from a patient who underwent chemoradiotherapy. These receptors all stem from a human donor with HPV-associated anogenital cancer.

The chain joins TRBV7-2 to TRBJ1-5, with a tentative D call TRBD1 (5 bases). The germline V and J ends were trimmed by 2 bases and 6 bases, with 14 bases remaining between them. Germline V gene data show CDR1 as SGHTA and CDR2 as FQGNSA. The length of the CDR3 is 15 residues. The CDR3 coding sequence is TGTGCCAGCAGCTTACATGGGGACGGCCTTCAGCCCCAGCATTTT. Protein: CASSLHGDGLQPQHF.

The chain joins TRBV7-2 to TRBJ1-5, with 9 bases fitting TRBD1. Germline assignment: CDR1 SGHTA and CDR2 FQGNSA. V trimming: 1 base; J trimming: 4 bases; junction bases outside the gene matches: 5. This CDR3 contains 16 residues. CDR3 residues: CASSLGGTGTNQPQHF. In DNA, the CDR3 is TGTGCCAGCAGCTTAGGGGGGACAGGGACGAATCAGCCCCAGCATTTT.

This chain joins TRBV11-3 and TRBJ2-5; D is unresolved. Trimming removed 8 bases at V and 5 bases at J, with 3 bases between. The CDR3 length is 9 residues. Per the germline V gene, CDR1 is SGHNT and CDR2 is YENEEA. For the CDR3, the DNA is TGTGCCAGCGGGGAGACCCAGTACTTC. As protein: CASGETQYF.

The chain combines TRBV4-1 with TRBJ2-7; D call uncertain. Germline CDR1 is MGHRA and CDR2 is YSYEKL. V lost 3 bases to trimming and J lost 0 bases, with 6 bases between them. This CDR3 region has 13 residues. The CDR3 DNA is TGCGCCAGCAGCCAGGGTGGCTCCTACGAGCAGTACTTC. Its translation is CASSQGGSYEQYF.

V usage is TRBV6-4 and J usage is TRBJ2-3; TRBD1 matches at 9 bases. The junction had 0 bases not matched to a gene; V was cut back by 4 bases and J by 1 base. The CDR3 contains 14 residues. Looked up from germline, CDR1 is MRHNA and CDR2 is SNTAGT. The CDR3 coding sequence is TGTGCCAGCAGTGGGACAGGGGGCACAGATACGCAGTATTTT. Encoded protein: CASSGTGGTDTQYF.

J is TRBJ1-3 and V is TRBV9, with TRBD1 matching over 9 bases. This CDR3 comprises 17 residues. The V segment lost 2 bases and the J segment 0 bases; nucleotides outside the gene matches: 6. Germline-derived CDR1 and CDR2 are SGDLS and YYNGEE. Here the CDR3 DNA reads TGTGCCAGCAGCGTCGGGACAGGGATGGGCTCTGGAAACACCATATATTTT. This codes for CASSVGTGMGSGNTIYF.

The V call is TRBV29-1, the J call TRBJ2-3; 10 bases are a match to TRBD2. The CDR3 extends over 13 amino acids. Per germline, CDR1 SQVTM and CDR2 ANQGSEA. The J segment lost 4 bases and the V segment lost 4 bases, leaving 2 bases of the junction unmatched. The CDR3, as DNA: TGCAGCGTTGGCCTAGCGGGAGCAGATACGCAGTATTTT. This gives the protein CSVGLAGADTQYF.

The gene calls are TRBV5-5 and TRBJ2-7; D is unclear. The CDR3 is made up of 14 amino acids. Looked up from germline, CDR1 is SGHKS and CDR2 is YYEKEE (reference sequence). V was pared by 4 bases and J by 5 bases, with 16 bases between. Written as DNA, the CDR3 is TGTGCCAGCAGCCCGTCGCCCCCCCATCACGAGCAGTACTTC. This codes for CASSPSPPHHEQYF.

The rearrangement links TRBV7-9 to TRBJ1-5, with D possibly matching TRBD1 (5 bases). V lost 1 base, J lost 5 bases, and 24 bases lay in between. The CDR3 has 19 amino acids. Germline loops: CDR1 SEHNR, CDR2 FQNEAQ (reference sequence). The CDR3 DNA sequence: TGTGCCAGCAGCTTAGGCGTGGGGTACCGGGACTCCTACCATCAGCCCCAGCATTTT. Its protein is CASSLGVGYRDSYHQPQHF.

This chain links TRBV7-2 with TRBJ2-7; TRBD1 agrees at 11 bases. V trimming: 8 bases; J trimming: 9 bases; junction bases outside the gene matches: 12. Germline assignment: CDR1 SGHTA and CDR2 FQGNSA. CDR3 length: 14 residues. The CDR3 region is CASGLGQGGTGQYF. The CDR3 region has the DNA TGTGCCAGCGGATTGGGACAGGGGGGGACGGGGCAGTACTTC. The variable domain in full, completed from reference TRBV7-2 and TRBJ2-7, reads GAGVSQSPSNKVTEKGKDVELRCDPISGHTALYWYRQSLGQGLEFLIYFQGNSAPDKSGLPSDRFSAERTGGSVSTLTIQRTQQEDSAVYLCASGLGQGGTGQYFGPGTRLTVT.

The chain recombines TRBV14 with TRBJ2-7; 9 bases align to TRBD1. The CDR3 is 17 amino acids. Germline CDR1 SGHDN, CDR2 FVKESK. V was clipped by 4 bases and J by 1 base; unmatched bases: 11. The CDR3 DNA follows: TGTGCCAGCAGCCCCTATATTGTCGACAGGGGGTCCTACGAGCAGTACTTC. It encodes CASSPYIVDRGSYEQYF.

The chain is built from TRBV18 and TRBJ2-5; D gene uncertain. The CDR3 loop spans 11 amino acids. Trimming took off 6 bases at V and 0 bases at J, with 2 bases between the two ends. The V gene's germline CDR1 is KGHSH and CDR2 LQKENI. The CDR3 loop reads CASSYQETQYF. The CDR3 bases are TGTGCCAGCTCGTACCAAGAGACCCAGTACTTC. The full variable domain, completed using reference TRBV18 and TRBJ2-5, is NAGVMQNPRHLVRRRGQEARLRCSPMKGHSHVYWYRQLPEEGLKFMVYLQKENIIDESGMPKERFSAEFPKEGPSILRIQQVVRGDSAAYFCASSYQETQYFGPGTRLLVL.

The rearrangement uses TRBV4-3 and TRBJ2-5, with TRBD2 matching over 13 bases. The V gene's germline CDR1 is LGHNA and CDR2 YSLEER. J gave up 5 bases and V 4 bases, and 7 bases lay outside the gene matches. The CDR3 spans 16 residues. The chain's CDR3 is CASSLSWGLAGETQYF. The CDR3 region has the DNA TGCGCCAGCAGCCTGTCTTGGGGACTAGCGGGGGAGACCCAGTACTTC.

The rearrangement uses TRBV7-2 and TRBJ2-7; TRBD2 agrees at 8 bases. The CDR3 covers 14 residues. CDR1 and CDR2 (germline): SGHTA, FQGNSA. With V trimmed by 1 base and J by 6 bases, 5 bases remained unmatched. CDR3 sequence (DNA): TGTGCCAGCAGCTTAGGCCTAGCGGGCGGCGAGCAGTACTTC. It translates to CASSLGLAGGEQYF.

The CDR3, as DNA: TGTGCCAGCAGCTTGTTACAGGGCTACTATGAAAAACTGTTTTTT. It is translated as CASSLLQGYYEKLFF. The chain uses TRBV7-9 and TRBJ1-4; D may be TRBD1 (6 bases). This CDR3 comprises 15 residues. The V and J ends lost 3 bases and 6 bases respectively, with 14 bases between them. Germline CDR1 and CDR2: SEHNR and FQNEAQ (reference sequence).

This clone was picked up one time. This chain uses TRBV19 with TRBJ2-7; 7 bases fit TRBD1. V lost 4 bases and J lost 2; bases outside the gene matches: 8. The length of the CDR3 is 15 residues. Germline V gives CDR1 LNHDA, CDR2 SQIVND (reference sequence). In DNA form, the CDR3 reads TGTGCCAGTAGTAAGACAGGGCTTGAAACCTACGAGCAGTACTTC. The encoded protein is CASSKTGLETYEQYF.

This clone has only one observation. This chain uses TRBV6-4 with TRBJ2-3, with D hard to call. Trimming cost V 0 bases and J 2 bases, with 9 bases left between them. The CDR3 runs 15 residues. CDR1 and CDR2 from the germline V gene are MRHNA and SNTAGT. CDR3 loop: CASSDSGAATDTQYF. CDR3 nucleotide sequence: TGTGCCAGCAGTGACTCGGGCGCCGCCACAGATACGCAGTATTTT.

Here the CDR3 reads CASSPRPDRGYGYTF. CDR3 DNA sequence: TGTGCCAGCTCACCTAGGCCTGACAGGGGCTATGGCTACACCTTC. V is TRBV18 and J is TRBJ1-2; 8 nucleotides match TRBD1. J was trimmed by 4 bases and V by 3 bases; bases with no gene match: 7. CDR1 and CDR2 from the germline V gene are KGHSH and LQKENI. The length of the CDR3 is 15 residues.